This T cell receptor (beta chain) is drawn from a study of beta chain features in type 1 diabetes. As to this clone: As yet, its antigen is unknown.

The CDR3 totals 16 residues. Per the germline V gene, CDR1 is SEHNR and CDR2 is FQNEAQ (reference sequence). V dropped 5 bases and J dropped 7 bases, with 21 bases sitting between them. Expressed TCRB transcripts were sequenced after all isolated RNA was converted to cDNA. Generated by immunoSEQ multiplex PCR, the TCRdb table keeps only in-frame clones and is missing some. The sample lists approximately 44,000 clones, around 70% occurring once. Findings and caveats of the study: All four CD4+ subsets of Type 1 diabetes patients contained TCRB CDR3s that were moderately but significantly shorter.

The J gene is TRBJ2-1, the V gene TRBV7-9, with D possibly TRBD2 on 6 matching bases. This clonotype originated in a woman younger than 30 with type 1 diabetes. The sample was Tregs from blood. CDR3 amino acids: CASSPPGGAKMNEQFF. CDR3 in DNA: TGTGCCAGCAGCCCGCCCGGAGGGGCCAAAATGAATGAGCAGTTCTTC.